These 23 T cell receptor beta chains came from one sample sequenced in a study of T cell clonality in common variable immunodeficiency (dated by TCRdb to 2014 to 2015). Library method: the immunoSEQ multiplex PCR assay. The source is immuneACCESS, and TCRdb retained only in-frame sequences with V and J called. Part of the clones is not carried over; for the studies checked, unresolved V genes explain less than half of this, and the remainder is unexplained. This sample has around 32,000 clones, none of them a singleton. The top ten clonotypes cover around 4.6% of the sample. The sample consisted of peripheral blood mononuclear cells. These receptor sequences come from a person between 18 and 69 years old in good health.

Remarks on this clone: The read falls 3 residues short of the CDR3 end, and the missing part is taken from the germline J gene. The chain is built from TRBV19 and TRBJ2-3; 8 bases match TRBD1. The CDR3 sequence is 13 residues long. In germline, CDR1 is LNHDA, CDR2 SQIVND (reference sequence). The CDR3 loop reads CAGQGLPGQPQYF. Incomplete CDR3 DNA: TGTGCCGGACAGGGTCTCCCGGGTCAGCCG.

A note on this clone: The CDR3 end falls 3 residues outside the read, so it is completed with the germline J gene. The V and J genes are TRBV11-2 and TRBJ2-3, with 9 bases identical to TRBD1. The CDR3 is 14 amino acids. Germline V CDR1 and CDR2: SGHAT, FQNNGV. CDR3 amino acids: CASSWGTGSQPQYF. The CDR3 DNA, read in part, is TGTGCCAGCAGCTGGGGGACAGGGTCGCAGCCG. Full variable domain (remainder filled in from reference TRBV11-2 and TRBJ2-3): EAGVAQSPRYKIIEKRQSVAFWCNPISGHATLYWYQQILGQGPKLLIQFQNNGVVDDSQLPKDRFSAERLKGVDSTLKIQPAKLEDSAVYLCASSWGTGSQPQYFGPGTRLTVL.

This clone was counted between two and nine times. With the read ending 3 residues before the CDR3 end, the germline J gene is used to fill in that end. The chain links TRBV18 to TRBJ1-1; D remains unclear. There are 15 residues in the CDR3. Germline CDR1 reads KGHSH; CDR2 reads LQKENI. V lost 2 bases, J lost 4 bases, and 14 bases lay in between. The CDR3 sequence is CASSPNTPGVTEAFF. CDR3 DNA, as far as it was read: TGTGCCAGCTCACCAAATACACCCGGGGTCACTGAA.

The sample holds a few counts of this clone. The read finishes 3 residues shy of the CDR3 end, and the germline J gene is used to complete it. V and J are TRBV2 and TRBJ1-1; D not resolved. Germline loops: CDR1 SNHLY, CDR2 FYNNEI. The CDR3 has 10 residues. The CDR3 reads CASSAREAFF. The sequenced CDR3 bases are TGTGCCAGCAGTGCGAGGGAA.

This clone was recorded a few times. The read halts 3 residues ahead of the CDR3 end, with the missing end drawn from the germline J gene. The chain is built from TRBV7-3 and TRBJ1-2, with 7 bases that match TRBD1. The germline V gene encodes CDR1 SGHTA and CDR2 FQGTGA. The CDR3 extends over 14 amino acids. The CDR3 here is CASSLRGGSPDYTF. The CDR3 DNA, read in part, is TGTGCCAGCAGCTTAAGAGGGGGCAGCCCCGAC.

There are many counts of this clone. Read data end 3 residues before the CDR3 end; the end is taken from the germline J gene. This sequence joins TRBV7-3 and TRBJ2-2, with 7 bases matching TRBD2. V was clipped by 5 bases and J by 0 bases; unmatched bases: 9. The CDR3 is 17 amino acids. Germline CDR1 reads SGHTA; CDR2 reads FQGTGA. The CDR3 DNA, read in part, is TGTGCCAGCAGCCGTAGCGGGCGTAACGCGAACACCGGGGAG. Amino acids: CASSRSGRNANTGE. The complete CDR3 sequence is CASSRSGRNANTGELFF.

At least ten counts were recorded for this clone. The sequence runs out 3 residues before the end of the CDR3; the remainder is reconstructed from the germline J gene. This chain links TRBV29-1 with TRBJ1-1; D gene uncertain. The germline V gene has CDR1 SQVTM and CDR2 ANQGSEA. The V end was cut by 1 base, the J end by 2 bases, with 8 bases between. This CDR3 region has 13 residues. The chain's CDR3 is CSVEGSGNTEAFF. CDR3 DNA, as far as it was read: TGCAGCGTTGAAGGTTCAGGAAACACTGAA. Together with reference TRBV29-1 and TRBJ1-1, the CDR3 gives the full variable domain: SAVISQKPSRDICQRGTSLTIQCQVDSQVTMMFWYRQQPGQSLTLIATANQGSEATYESGFVIDKFPISRPNLTFSTLTVSNMSPEDSSIYLCSVEGSGNTEAFFGQGTRLTVV.

As for this clone: Read data end 3 residues before the CDR3 end; the end is taken from the germline J gene. The rearrangement uses TRBV7-9 and TRBJ2-4; D perhaps matches TRBD1 (7 bases). CDR1 and CDR2 (germline): SEHNR, FQNEAQ (reference sequence). The CDR3 contains 15 residues. The CDR3 protein is CASSSEGAGIGGQYF. CDR3 DNA (partial): TGTGCCAGCAGCTCGGAGGGGGCGGGCATTGGTGGT. The entire variable domain, with the rest obtained from reference TRBV7-9 and TRBJ2-4, is as follows: DTGVSQNPRHKITKRGQNVTFRCDPISEHNRLYWYRQTLGQGPEFLTYFQNEAQLEKSRLLSDRFSAERPKGSFSTLEIQRTEQGDSAMYLCASSSEGAGIGGQYFGAGTRLSVL.

This clone was observed many times. The read ends 3 residues before the CDR3 terminus; that terminus is restored from the germline J gene. The V call is TRBV20-1, the J call TRBJ2-1; 9 bases match TRBD2. V trimming: 7 bases; J trimming: 2 bases; junction bases outside the gene matches: 6. The CDR3 is made up of 14 amino acids. Germline V gene sequence: CDR1 DFQATT, CDR2 SNEGSKA (reference sequence). Partial CDR3 DNA: TGCAGTGTTCCCCAGCGGGGGGCCTACAATGAG. Amino acid sequence: CSVPQRGAYNE. The full CDR3 reads CSVPQRGAYNEQFF.

This clone showed up many times. The CDR3 spells CASSWADRGYTF. Incomplete CDR3 DNA: TGTGCCAGCAGCTGGGCCGACCGTGGC. V gene TRBV7-9 combines with J gene TRBJ1-2; the D is unclear. The read terminates 3 residues ahead of where the CDR3 ends, so the germline J gene completes it. Germline V gene data show CDR1 as SEHNR and CDR2 as FQNEAQ (reference sequence). V shed 4 bases and J shed 7 bases, with 10 bases lying between them. The CDR3 runs 12 residues.

This clone was observed a handful of times. Germline and junction disagree at one end, which may indicate a read error. The CDR3 sequence is CSSSLVGGNEKLFF. The DNA read from the CDR3 is TGTTCCAGCAGCTTAGTCGGCGGGAATGAAAAG. This chain connects TRBV7-9 to TRBJ2-2; tentatively, D is TRBD2 (6 bases). The read terminates 3 residues ahead of where the CDR3 ends, so the germline J gene completes it. The CDR3 has 14 amino acids. From germline, CDR1 is SEHNR and CDR2 FQNEAQ (reference sequence).

At least ten counts were recorded for this clone. The CDR3 end is not reached by the read, which stops 3 residues before it; the germline J gene fills it in. This sequence joins TRBV18 and TRBJ1-2; 8 bases align to TRBD1. With 3 bases clipped from V and 6 bases from J, the junction kept 6 bases outside the gene matches. CDR3 size: 14 residues. Germline V CDR1 and CDR2: KGHSH, LQKENI. Partial CDR3 DNA: TGTGCCAGCTCACCTTCCCTGGGACAGGATGGC. Its translation is CASSPSLGQDG. The entire CDR3 protein is CASSPSLGQDGYTF. Filled out from reference TRBV18 and TRBJ1-2, the complete variable domain reads NAGVMQNPRHLVRRRGQEARLRCSPMKGHSHVYWYRQLPEEGLKFMVYLQKENIIDESGMPKERFSAEFPKEGPSILRIQQVVRGDSAAYFCASSPSLGQDGYTFGSGTRLTVV.

In its sample, this clone was seen many times. Coverage ceases 3 residues before the CDR3 finishes, and the germline J gene fills in the end. The chain recombines TRBV18 with TRBJ1-1, with D uncertain. From germline, CDR1 is KGHSH and CDR2 LQKENI. The CDR3 covers 13 residues. V lost 5 bases to trimming and J lost 1 base, with 8 bases between them. CDR3 in amino acids: CASSEAENTEAFF. The sequenced CDR3 bases are TGTGCCAGCTCAGAGGCAGAGAACACTGAA. Drawing the rest from reference TRBV18 and TRBJ1-1, the complete variable domain is NAGVMQNPRHLVRRRGQEARLRCSPMKGHSHVYWYRQLPEEGLKFMVYLQKENIIDESGMPKERFSAEFPKEGPSILRIQQVVRGDSAAYFCASSEAENTEAFFGQGTRLTVV.

This clone was counted at least ten times. Coverage ceases 3 residues before the CDR3 finishes, and the germline J gene fills in the end. The V and J genes are TRBV7-3 and TRBJ2-3; possible D gene TRBD1, 5 bases. The length of the CDR3 is 13 residues. Germline-derived CDR1 and CDR2 are SGHTA and FQGTGA. V shed 5 bases and J shed 6 bases, with 12 bases lying between them. The part of the CDR3 DNA that was read is TGTGCCAGCAGCAAGGACAATGCCGATACG. As protein: CASSKDNADT. The whole CDR3 reads CASSKDNADTQYF.

This clone was counted a few times. The read stops 3 residues short of the end of the CDR3; the missing end is completed from the germline J gene. V usage is TRBV7-9 and J usage is TRBJ1-2; weak D call: TRBD1 (5 bases). Germline-derived CDR1 and CDR2 are SEHNR and FQNEAQ (reference sequence). This CDR3 is 10 amino acids long. The sequenced CDR3 bases are TGTGCCAGCAGCAGGGGCGAC. Amino acids: CASSRGD. The full-length CDR3 reads as CASSRGDYTF.

With respect to this clone: The read terminates 3 residues ahead of where the CDR3 ends, so the germline J gene completes it. The chain links TRBV7-9 to TRBJ1-5; D gene unclear. The CDR3 consists of 15 residues. Per germline, CDR1 SEHNR and CDR2 FQNEAQ (reference sequence). V lost 5 bases, J lost 4 bases, and 15 bases lay in between. CDR3 in amino acids: CASSDHSDLNQPQHF. CDR3 DNA, as far as it was read: TGTGCCAGCAGCGACCACAGTGATCTAAATCAGCCC.

The table lists this clone with many counts. The CDR3 extends 3 residues past the end of the read, so its final part is completed from the germline J gene. This rearrangement joins TRBV7-9 to TRBJ2-1; D gene ambiguous. V lost 2 bases to trimming and J lost 7 bases, with 12 bases between them. The CDR3 runs to 14 residues. The germline V gene encodes CDR1 SEHNR and CDR2 FQNEAQ (reference sequence). The covered CDR3 bases are TGTGCCAGCAGCTTACTCCCCCCCAGGAATGAG. Encoded protein: CASSLLPPRNE. The full CDR3 protein reads CASSLLPPRNEQFF.

With regard to this clone: The observed sequence ends 3 residues before the CDR3 terminus, with the missing tail filled in from the germline J gene. The rearrangement links TRBV2 to TRBJ2-3, with D unclear. The CDR3 length is 12 residues. Germline V gene data show CDR1 as SNHLY and CDR2 as FYNNEI. The CDR3 bases that were read are TGTGCCAGCAGTGAAGAGGAACAGCCG. It codes for CASSEEEQP. The entire CDR3 protein reads CASSEEEQPQYF.

This clone was counted many times. The read ends 3 residues before the CDR3 terminus; that terminus is restored from the germline J gene. The rearrangement uses TRBV19 and TRBJ2-4; 8 nucleotides line up with TRBD1. There are 16 residues in the CDR3. Germline CDR1 is LNHDA and CDR2 is SQIVND (reference sequence). V shed 5 bases and J 7 bases; nucleotides not matched to a gene: 13. CDR3 loop: CASSPLTTGDRNIQYF. CDR3 DNA (partial): TGTGCCAGTAGTCCCTTGACGACAGGGGACAGGAACATT.

Many counts were recorded for this clone. Read sequence stops 3 residues before the CDR3 end, and the germline J gene provides the missing end. This sequence joins TRBV5-1 and TRBJ2-7; weak D call: TRBD1 (5 bases). The germline V and J ends were trimmed by 0 bases and 6 bases, with 16 bases remaining between them. Per germline, CDR1 SGHRS and CDR2 YFSETQ. The CDR3 runs 15 residues. CDR3 loop: CASSLEADNLSEQYF. The sequenced CDR3 bases are TGCGCCAGCAGCTTGGAGGCGGACAACCTTAGCGAG.

This clone ranks as medium-sized. The CDR3 is cut off 3 residues early in the read; its end comes from the germline J gene. The rearrangement uses TRBV6-1 and TRBJ2-4; 9 nucleotides match TRBD2. The germline V gene encodes CDR1 MNHNS and CDR2 SASEGT. With V trimmed by 3 bases and J by 6 bases, 9 bases remained unmatched. The CDR3 consists of 16 residues. CDR3 sequence reads: CASSELRAGGINIQYF. The part of the CDR3 DNA that was read is TGTGCCAGCAGTGAGCTTCGAGCGGGAGGAATAAACATT.

In this sample, this clone turned up many times. Read sequence stops 3 residues before the CDR3 end, and the germline J gene provides the missing end. The rearrangement links TRBV10-1 to TRBJ1-1; perhaps TRBD1 as D (5 bases). The CDR3 is made up of 13 amino acids. Trimming pared 8 bases from V and 4 bases from J, leaving 14 bases between. The germline V gene has CDR1 WNHNN and CDR2 SYGVQD (reference sequence). The part of the CDR3 DNA that was read is TGCGCCAGCGCTCCCGGACATCGCACTGAA. As protein: CASAPGHRTE. The whole CDR3 sequence reads CASAPGHRTEAFF.

This clone was observed at least ten times. The read terminates 3 residues before the CDR3 end, so the remaining end is supplied by the germline J gene. The genes are TRBV5-1 and TRBJ1-1; D uncertain. The CDR3 contains 15 residues. V lost 0 bases and J 2 bases, leaving 11 bases between the germline ends. Germline V gene lookup returns CDR1 SGHRS and CDR2 YFSETQ. Incomplete CDR3 DNA: TGCGCCAGCAGCTTGGATTACAGAACAAACACTGAA. Translating it yields CASSLDYRTNTE. The entire CDR3 protein reads CASSLDYRTNTEAFF. Full variable domain (rest looked up from reference TRBV5-1 and TRBJ1-1): KAGVTQTPRYLIKTRGQQVTLSCSPISGHRSVSWYQQTPGQGLQFLFEYFSETQRNKGNFPGRFSGRQFSNSRSEMNVSTLELGDSALYLCASSLDYRTNTEAFFGQGTRLTVV.